Below, 22 T cell receptor beta chains from the same sample are listed, as sequenced in a study of shared clonotypes between healthy human individuals. Sequencing used immunoSEQ multiplex PCR; TCRdb keeps in-frame clones, though not all of them. The table has around 2.1 million clones, more than 90% seen once. The sequenced sample consisted of naive CD4+ T cells sorted from blood. Subset specified: CD45RA+ positively selected. These receptors came from a young man in good health.

Details on this clone: The same CDR3 is also encoded by other DNA sequences in this sample. The chain couples TRBV15 to TRBJ1-6; maybe TRBD1 (6 bases). V lost 2 bases and J lost 9, with 8 bases in between. The germline V gene encodes CDR1 LNHNV and CDR2 YYDKDF (reference sequence). CDR3 length equals 13 residues. The CDR3 spells CATSRQGSSPLHF. In DNA form, the CDR3 reads TGTGCCACCAGCAGACAGGGGAGTTCACCCCTCCACTTT.

The CDR3 loop is CASSATGTSNYGYTF. In DNA, the CDR3 is TGTGCCAGCAGTGCCACCGGGACATCCAACTATGGCTACACCTTC. The V call is TRBV6-5, the J call TRBJ1-2, with D possibly matching TRBD1 (6 bases). V was shortened by 5 bases and J by 2 bases, with 15 bases between the two germline ends. Germline V gene data show CDR1 as MNHEY and CDR2 as SVGAGI. The CDR3 extends over 15 amino acids.

The chain links TRBV23-1 to TRBJ1-1; 7 positions agree with TRBD1. TRBV23-1 is an ORF, and what it does is uncertain. V shed 6 bases, J shed 1 base, and the junction held 5 bases outside the gene matches. This CDR3 is built from 14 residues. CDR3 sequence: CASRPGQANTEAFF. The CDR3 coding sequence is TGCGCCAGCAGGCCAGGACAGGCGAACACTGAAGCTTTCTTT.

The chain recombines TRBV6-1 with TRBJ1-2; D gene uncertain. Germline V gene data show CDR1 as MNHNS and CDR2 as SASEGT. V lost 7 bases and J lost 6, with 12 bases in between. The CDR3 covers 12 residues. CDR3 nucleotides: TGTGCCAGCATCCTCGTATCCAATGGCTACACCTTC. As protein: CASILVSNGYTF.

The chain is built from TRBV7-9 and TRBJ2-3, with 10 bases identical to TRBD2. This CDR3 is built from 18 residues. V lost 4 bases and J lost 0; bases outside the gene matches: 10. Germline V gene sequence: CDR1 SEHNR, CDR2 FQNEAQ (reference sequence). The CDR3 nucleotides are TGTGCCAGCAGCTCCCTACTTGGACTAGCGGTTAGCACAGATACGCAGTATTTT. Residues: CASSSLLGLAVSTDTQYF.

The CDR3 DNA follows: TGTGCCAGCAGCTTTGGTGCCCGGGACAGGGGTACTGAAGCTTTCTTT. This encodes CASSFGARDRGTEAFF. The rearrangement links TRBV11-2 to TRBJ1-1; 10 bases agree with TRBD1. The CDR3 sequence is 16 residues long. Germline V lookup: CDR1 SGHAT, CDR2 FQNNGV. V dropped 3 bases and J dropped 5; count of bases not matched to a gene: 9. Full variable domain (missing parts from reference TRBV11-2 and TRBJ1-1): EAGVAQSPRYKIIEKRQSVAFWCNPISGHATLYWYQQILGQGPKLLIQFQNNGVVDDSQLPKDRFSAERLKGVDSTLKIQPAKLEDSAVYLCASSFGARDRGTEAFFGQGTRLTVV.

V usage is TRBV9 and J usage is TRBJ1-6; possible D gene TRBD1, 5 bases. Germline V CDR1 and CDR2: SGDLS, YYNGEE. The CDR3 consists of 14 residues. Trimming shortened V by 3 bases and J by 5 bases, and 9 bases separated the two germline ends. The CDR3 is CASSEGPNNSPLHF. The CDR3 nucleotides read TGTGCCAGCAGCGAGGGACCGAATAATTCACCCCTCCACTTT.

As to this clone: This specimen includes other DNA sequences encoding the same CDR3. The chain recombines TRBV10-1 with TRBJ2-5, with D possibly TRBD1 on 5 matching bases. The CDR3 spans 13 residues. From germline, CDR1 is WNHNN and CDR2 SYGVQD (reference sequence). The V gene lost 6 bases and the J gene lost 1 base, with 9 bases spanning the gap. The CDR3 loop is CASSPRGQETQYF. The CDR3 DNA sequence: TGCGCCAGCAGCCCTAGGGGCCAAGAGACCCAGTACTTC.

The J gene is TRBJ2-2, the V gene TRBV10-1; D tentatively fits TRBD1 or TRBD2 (5 bases each). The germline V gene encodes CDR1 WNHNN and CDR2 SYGVQD (reference sequence). The CDR3 contains 13 residues. V lost 10 bases and J lost 0, with 9 bases in between. The CDR3 DNA follows: TGCGCCACCGGGACGACGAACACCGGGGAGCTGTTTTTT. It specifies CATGTTNTGELFF.

The V gene is TRBV5-1, the J gene TRBJ1-1; D perhaps matches TRBD1 (6 bases). The CDR3 contains 16 residues. CDR1 SGHRS and CDR2 YFSETQ come from the germline V gene. V was trimmed by 5 bases and J by 3 bases, leaving 20 bases between them. For the CDR3, the DNA is TGCGCCAGCAGAGAAAGGGTTGGGGCAGGGGACACTGAAGCTTTCTTT. Its protein is CASRERVGAGDTEAFF. Together with reference TRBV5-1 and TRBJ1-1, the CDR3 gives the full variable domain: KAGVTQTPRYLIKTRGQQVTLSCSPISGHRSVSWYQQTPGQGLQFLFEYFSETQRNKGNFPGRFSGRQFSNSRSEMNVSTLELGDSALYLCASRERVGAGDTEAFFGQGTRLTVV.

Turning to this clone: A junction end diverges from the germline sequence, so it may reflect a read error. The CDR3 reads CASSAGTGTPFF. CDR3 sequence (DNA): TGTGCCAGCAGCGCCGGGACAGGGACACCCTTCTTC. The rearrangement links TRBV11-3 to TRBJ2-7; 9 bases agree with TRBD1. The CDR3 spans 12 residues. CDR1 SGHNT and CDR2 YENEEA come from the germline V gene.

The V and J genes are TRBV6-1 and TRBJ2-2, with D unclear. The CDR3 totals 10 residues. CDR1 and CDR2 (germline): MNHNS, SASEGT. CDR3 coding DNA: TGTGCTATGGGCACCGGGGAGCTGTTTTTT. Translated: CAMGTGELFF.

Points on this clone: This specimen includes other DNA sequences encoding the same CDR3. V is TRBV5-1 and J is TRBJ2-1, with 7 bases lining up with TRBD2. The germline gives CDR1 SGHRS, CDR2 YFSETQ. This CDR3 region has 15 residues. Trimming cost V 4 bases and J 1 base; bases outside gene matches: 5. The CDR3 reads CASSPGAGSYNEQFF. CDR3 DNA: TGCGCCAGCAGCCCCGGAGCGGGATCCTACAATGAGCAGTTCTTC. Drawing the rest from reference TRBV5-1 and TRBJ2-1, the complete variable domain is KAGVTQTPRYLIKTRGQQVTLSCSPISGHRSVSWYQQTPGQGLQFLFEYFSETQRNKGNFPGRFSGRQFSNSRSEMNVSTLELGDSALYLCASSPGAGSYNEQFFGPGTRLTVL.

The rearrangement links TRBV5-8 to TRBJ2-3; D tentatively fits TRBD1 or TRBD2 (5 bases each). The CDR3 consists of 16 residues. The V gene lost 4 bases and the J gene lost 0 bases, with 15 bases spanning the gap. In germline, CDR1 is SGHTS, CDR2 YDEGEE. The DNA for the CDR3 is TGTGCCAGCAGCGAGGGATGGGGGTCTAGCACAGATACGCAGTATTTT. This gives the protein CASSEGWGSSTDTQYF. Combining the CDR3 with reference TRBV5-8 and TRBJ2-3 gives the whole variable domain EAGVTQSPTHLIKTRGQQATLRCSPISGHTSVYWYQQALGLGLQFLLWYDEGEERNRGNFPPRFSGRQFPNYSSELNVNALELEDSALYLCASSEGWGSSTDTQYFGPGTRLTVL.

With respect to this clone: A junction boundary mismatches the germline segment, possibly from a read error. The chain employs TRBV7-2 and TRBJ2-7; maybe TRBD1 (5 bases). The CDR3 is 13 residues long. In germline, CDR1 is SGHTA, CDR2 FQGNSA. In DNA form, the CDR3 reads TGTGCCAGCAGCCCGGACAACTCCAACGAGCAGTACTTC. Its translation is CASSPDNSNEQYF.

The V gene is TRBV5-1, the J gene TRBJ2-5; D ambiguous. Germline V CDR1 and CDR2: SGHRS, YFSETQ. The CDR3 runs to 15 residues. Trimming removed 1 base at V and 5 bases at J, with 15 bases between. CDR3 protein: CASSLNTLGWETQYF. For the CDR3, the DNA is TGCGCCAGCAGCTTGAACACCTTGGGGTGGGAGACCCAGTACTTC.

Written as DNA, the CDR3 is TGTGCCAGCTCACCACCGGCGCTAGCGGGAGAGCAGTTCTTC. Translating it yields CASSPPALAGEQFF. J is TRBJ2-1 and V is TRBV18; 9 bases agree with TRBD2. The CDR3 is 14 residues long. CDR1 KGHSH and CDR2 LQKENI come from the germline V gene. The V gene end was trimmed by 0 bases and the J gene end by 10 bases; junction bases not matched to a gene: 4. Full variable domain (rest looked up from reference TRBV18 and TRBJ2-1): NAGVMQNPRHLVRRRGQEARLRCSPMKGHSHVYWYRQLPEEGLKFMVYLQKENIIDESGMPKERFSAEFPKEGPSILRIQQVVRGDSAAYFCASSPPALAGEQFFGPGTRLTVL.

J is TRBJ1-1 and V is TRBV2; possible D gene TRBD1, 5 bases. The CDR3 is 12 amino acids. Trimming took 9 bases from V and 6 from J, leaving 14 bases between them. CDR1 is SNHLY, CDR2 FYNNEI, per germline. CDR3 loop: CASQTDIPEAFF. The CDR3 coding sequence is TGTGCCAGTCAGACAGATATCCCTGAAGCTTTCTTT.

The chain combines TRBV28 with TRBJ2-3; 9 bases agree with TRBD2. Germline V gene sequence: CDR1 MDHEN, CDR2 SYDVKM. The V segment lost 8 bases and the J segment 0 bases; nucleotides outside the gene matches: 15. The CDR3 runs to 18 residues. CDR3 region: CASGKLFSGGSSTDTQYF. The CDR3 DNA sequence: TGTGCCAGCGGCAAACTATTTAGCGGGGGATCTAGCACAGATACGCAGTATTTT.

This clone was recorded only once. One end of the junction fails to match germline, which may point to a read error. Other DNA sequences from this sample encode an identical CDR3 as well. V and J are TRBV29-1 and TRBJ1-1, with D perhaps matching TRBD1 (6 bases). CDR3 length: 13 amino acids. The germline V gene has CDR1 SQVTM and CDR2 ANQGSEA. In nucleotides, the CDR3 is TGCAGCGTAGAAGGACAGCTCAACACTGAAGCTTTCTTT. This gives the protein CSVEGQLNTEAFF. The full variable domain, with the rest looked up from reference TRBV29-1 and TRBJ1-1, is SAVISQKPSRDICQRGTSLTIQCQVDSQVTMMFWYRQQPGQSLTLIATANQGSEATYESGFVIDKFPISRPNLTFSTLTVSNMSPEDSSIYLCSVEGQLNTEAFFGQGTRLTVV.

V is TRBV7-9 and J is TRBJ1-4; 7 positions match TRBD1. V gave up 5 bases and J gave up 5 bases; unmatched junction bases: 5. The CDR3 has 14 residues. Germline V lookup: CDR1 SEHNR, CDR2 FQNEAQ (reference sequence). This CDR3 is CASSLPGQNEKLFF. CDR3 nucleotide sequence: TGTGCCAGCAGCCTTCCGGGACAGAATGAAAAACTGTTTTTT.

In DNA, the CDR3 is TGTGCCAGCAGCTTGGGTCTAGCGGCAAGCCAAGAGACCCAGTACTTC. Protein product: CASSLGLAASQETQYF. V is TRBV5-8 and J is TRBJ2-5; TRBD2 matches at 7 bases. The CDR3 sequence is 16 residues long. The germline CDR1 and CDR2 sequences are SGHTS and YDEGEE. The V segment lost 0 bases and the J segment 1 base; nucleotides outside the gene matches: 6. The entire variable domain, with the rest obtained from reference TRBV5-8 and TRBJ2-5, is as follows: EAGVTQSPTHLIKTRGQQATLRCSPISGHTSVYWYQQALGLGLQFLLWYDEGEERNRGNFPPRFSGRQFPNYSSELNVNALELEDSALYLCASSLGLAASQETQYFGPGTRLLVL.